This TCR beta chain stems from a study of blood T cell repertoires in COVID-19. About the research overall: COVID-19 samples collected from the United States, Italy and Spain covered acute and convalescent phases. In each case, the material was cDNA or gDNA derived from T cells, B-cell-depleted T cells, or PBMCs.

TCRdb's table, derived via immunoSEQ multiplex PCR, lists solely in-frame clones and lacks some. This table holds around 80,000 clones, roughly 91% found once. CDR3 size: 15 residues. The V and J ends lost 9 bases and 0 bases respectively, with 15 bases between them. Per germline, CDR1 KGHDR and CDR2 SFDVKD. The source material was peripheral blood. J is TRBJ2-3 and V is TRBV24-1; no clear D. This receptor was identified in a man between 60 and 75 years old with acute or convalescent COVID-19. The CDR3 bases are TGTGCCACCCGCGGAATAGACCATAGCACAGATACGCAGTATTTT. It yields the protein CATRGIDHSTDTQYF.